Below, 5 T cell receptor beta chains from the same sample are listed, as sequenced in a study of cytomegalovirus exposure and HLA in healthy donors. In the PCR, 60 Vbeta and 13 Jbeta primers were used. The assay was immunoSEQ multiplex PCR, and TCRdb's table has in-frame clones only and misses some. The sample holds 99,000 or so clones, over 70% seen once. Material: PBMCs. These receptors all come from a man aged 35-49 years in good health and CMV-seronegative.

This clone was found a few times. This chain connects TRBV7-9 to TRBJ2-7; the D gene is possibly TRBD1 (5 bases). Trimming shortened V by 1 base and J by 3 bases, and 13 bases separated the two germline ends. CDR1 is SEHNR and CDR2 is FQNEAQ in the germline V gene (reference sequence). This CDR3 has 15 amino acids. The CDR3 DNA reads as TGTGCCAGCAGCTTAGGGCAGGGTCTGGTCTACGAGCAGTACTTC. This translates into CASSLGQGLVYEQYF. Variable domain in full (rest from reference TRBV7-9 and TRBJ2-7): DTGVSQNPRHKITKRGQNVTFRCDPISEHNRLYWYRQTLGQGPEFLTYFQNEAQLEKSRLLSDRFSAERPKGSFSTLEIQRTEQGDSAMYLCASSLGQGLVYEQYFGPGTRLTVT.

This clone turned up a few times. The V call is TRBV6-6, the J call TRBJ1-1, with 8 bases that match TRBD1. V was pared by 0 bases and J by 3 bases, with 6 bases of the junction left unmatched. Germline CDR1 and CDR2: MNHNY and SVGAGI (reference sequence). This CDR3 contains 16 residues. The CDR3 spells CASSYSAGGRYTEAFF. The CDR3 bases are TGTGCCAGCAGTTACTCGGCAGGGGGCCGATACACTGAAGCTTTCTTT.

This sequence joins TRBV30 and TRBJ1-1; D is undetermined. With 4 bases removed from V and 1 base from J, the gap between germline ends came to 10 bases. The length of the CDR3 is 13 residues. The V gene's germline CDR1 is GTSNPN and CDR2 SVGIG (reference sequence). CDR3 sequence: CAWNEGQNTEAFF. CDR3 sequence (DNA): TGTGCCTGGAACGAGGGCCAGAACACTGAAGCTTTCTTT.

The genes are TRBV6-5 and TRBJ2-5; D gene uncertain. CDR1 MNHEY and CDR2 SVGAGI come from the germline V gene. The V end lost 2 bases, the J end lost 0 bases, and 10 bases lay between the germline ends. This CDR3 region has 15 residues. For the CDR3, the DNA is TGTGCCAGCAGTTACCCCACCGGGTACCAAGAGACCCAGTACTTC. This sequence encodes CASSYPTGYQETQYF.

This sequence joins TRBV6-1 and TRBJ2-7; 7 positions agree with TRBD2. The germline V gene has CDR1 MNHNS and CDR2 SASEGT. Trimming removed 2 bases from V and 1 base from J; junction bases left unmatched: 5. This CDR3 region has 15 residues. CDR3 in amino acids: CASSEQDSGSYEQYF. The CDR3, as DNA: TGTGCCAGCAGTGAACAGGATAGCGGGTCCTACGAGCAGTACTTC.